Shown below are 7 T cell receptor beta chains from a single sample sequenced in a study of CD8+ T cells in alopecia areata (dated 2018 in TCRdb). What the time point label conveys for this sample: baseline before oral tofacitinib. Libraries were constructed by the immunoSEQ multiplex PCR assay. RNA was extracted from all samples and reverse transcribed into cDNA, which served as template for TCR sequencing. What TCRdb holds here is the immuneACCESS table cut down to in-frame rearrangements. Part of the clones is not present; checked against another copy, under half of the missing clones reflect an unresolved V gene, and the others are unexplained. In all, the sample holds roughly 130,000 clones, and about 57% of those were seen once. The ten largest clones represent roughly 4.3% of the sample. The sequencing used CD4+ T cells sorted from blood, collected at week 0. Receptor source: a human donor with alopecia areata.

V and J are TRBV28 and TRBJ2-2; D not resolved. This CDR3 is built from 13 residues. The V gene's germline CDR1 is MDHEN and CDR2 SYDVKM. V lost 2 bases to trimming and J lost 1 base, with 2 bases between them. Here the CDR3 DNA reads TGTGCCAGCAGTTTAGGGAACACCGGGGAGCTGTTTTTT. This codes for CASSLGNTGELFF.

This chain links TRBV5-1 with TRBJ2-2; D call uncertain. Per germline, CDR1 SGHRS and CDR2 YFSETQ. V was clipped by 0 bases and J by 1 base, with 4 bases between them. The CDR3 is 14 residues long. This chain's CDR3 is CASSLGQNTGELFF. The CDR3 bases are TGCGCCAGCAGCTTGGGACAGAACACCGGGGAGCTGTTTTTT.

The chain links TRBV6-5 to TRBJ1-4, with D maybe TRBD1 (5 bases). This CDR3 has 14 amino acids. The germline V and J ends were trimmed by 4 bases and 0 bases, with 6 bases remaining between them. In germline, CDR1 is MNHEY, CDR2 SVGAGI. As DNA, the CDR3 is TGTGCCAGCAGTTCGACAGCAACTAATGAAAAACTGTTTTTT. Translating it yields CASSSTATNEKLFF.

This chain joins TRBV5-1 and TRBJ1-1; D not resolved. V was trimmed by 4 bases and J by 0 bases, leaving 7 bases between them. The V gene's germline CDR1 is SGHRS and CDR2 YFSETQ. The CDR3 is made up of 13 amino acids. CDR3 region: CASSQNMNTEAFF. Written as DNA, the CDR3 is TGCGCCAGCAGCCAAAACATGAACACTGAAGCTTTCTTT.

The V gene is TRBV19, the J gene TRBJ2-5; unclear D gene. CDR1 and CDR2 from the germline V gene are LNHDA and SQIVND (reference sequence). The CDR3 sequence is 15 residues long. The V end lost 8 bases, the J end lost 2 bases, and 18 bases lay between the germline ends. CDR3 sequence reads: CASRRSPNGQETQYF. CDR3 DNA sequence: TGTGCCAGTCGTAGGTCCCCGAACGGGCAAGAGACCCAGTACTTC.

The chain combines TRBV7-6 with TRBJ1-4; 8 positions agree with TRBD1. Germline V CDR1 and CDR2: SGHVS, FNYEAQ. The CDR3 spans 15 residues. V shed 5 bases and J 5 bases; nucleotides not matched to a gene: 7. The CDR3 sequence: CASSPHRDRNEKLFF. For the CDR3, the DNA is TGTGCCAGCAGCCCGCACCGGGACAGGAATGAAAAACTGTTTTTT.

The genes are TRBV5-1 and TRBJ2-1, with D perhaps TRBD2 (6 bases). Germline V lookup: CDR1 SGHRS, CDR2 YFSETQ. CDR3 length: 13 residues. V lost 7 bases and J lost 5, with 13 bases in between. This CDR3 reads CASGGGTDNEQFF. The DNA of the CDR3 is TGCGCCAGCGGAGGAGGGACCGACAATGAGCAGTTCTTC.